These T cell receptor beta chains were read from a single sample in a study of Graves' ophthalmopathy and Graves' hyperthyroidism. TCRdb re-called the multiplex PCR reads through MiXCR, storing one row per CDR3 protein. Among about 390,000 distinct CDR3 sequences listed, about a sixth were seen once. Sequenced input: peripheral blood. Receptors originate from an adult woman with stable Graves' hyperthyroidism. The conserved cysteine and the conserved F or W are not part of the CDR3 here.

TRBJ1-5	TRBV12-3/TRBV12-4	ASSLMRLSNQPQH
TRBJ1-2	TRBV7-9	ASSSTGGGYGYT
TRBJ1-1	TRBV20-1	SARDQYLLNTEAF
TRBJ1-5	TRBV6-1	ASSALDTRNQPQH
TRBJ2-3	TRBV20-1	SAEVAAPDTQY
TRBJ1-2	TRBV20-1	SARDTAGLGYT
TRBJ2-2	TRBV20-1	SASRGGTSNTGELF
TRBJ2-7	TRBV27	ASSPRGVSYEQY
TRBJ2-7	TRBV29-1	SVSGSGNHEQY
TRBJ1-1	TRBV28	ASSLYQGTAF
TRBJ2-7	TRBV28	ASSLSKGAGHREQY
TRBJ2-2	TRBV7-6	ASSAEMEAGELF
TRBJ2-4	TRBV4-1	ASSHGGIAKNIQY
TRBJ1-2	TRBV4-1	ASSQPGGYT
TRBJ1-2	TRBV18	ASSPRPGQGAVGYT
TRBJ2-5	TRBV29-1	SVDLGRGQDQEAQY
TRBJ1-2	TRBV10-3	AISGTGDYGYT
TRBJ2-7	TRBV12-3/TRBV12-4	ASSPRRGNYEQY
TRBJ1-1	TRBV5-5	ASSTDRAYTEAF
TRBJ2-7	TRBV29-1	SAKGGYAYEQY
TRBJ1-1	TRBV20-1	SAPLSLHRGGRAF
TRBJ1-3	TRBV7-9	ASSYTGNTIY
TRBJ1-1	TRBV10-3	ATRDGENTEAF
TRBJ1-2	TRBV6-1	ASSGRPDRNYGYT
TRBJ2-5	TRBV12-3/TRBV12-4	ASSVASGQETQY
TRBJ1-1	TRBV27	ASSLQTGGTEAF
TRBJ1-6	TRBV6-5	ASSYFGTGTDSPLH
TRBJ2-7	TRBV29-1	SVPGGQGAHEQY
TRBJ2-5	TRBV15	ATSRLWETQY
TRBJ1-1	TRBV7-3	ASSWEWNTEAF
TRBJ2-2	TRBV20-1	SARVGVSGSMGTGELF
TRBJ2-2	TRBV29-1	SVASGRSGTGELF
TRBJ2-4	TRBV28	ASSRYTGNIAKNIQY
TRBJ2-7	TRBV20-1	SAIPGGGRESYEQY
TRBJ2-7	TRBV12-3/TRBV12-4	ASSSVQGDYEQY
TRBJ2-2	TRBV2	ASSRDSNTGELF
TRBJ2-7	TRBV5-4	ASSGGLAGSSYEQY
TRBJ2-7	TRBV20-1	SARERGSSYEQY
TRBJ2-7	TRBV4-1	ASSQDISGQGSYEQY
TRBJ1-5	TRBV24-1	ATSAGEYQPQH
TRBJ1-2	TRBV20-1	SAIIRQAYSYGYT
TRBJ1-5	TRBV5-1	ASSSEPVSGNQPQH
TRBJ1-3	TRBV12-3/TRBV12-4	ASRSPGQMPGNTIY
TRBJ1-1	TRBV12-3/TRBV12-4	ASSLRWDTEAF
TRBJ2-7	TRBV27	ASSLSGFGANPAYEQY
TRBJ1-1	TRBV12-3/TRBV12-4	ASSFGGLNTEAF
TRBJ1-5	TRBV2	ASSEDRVGQPQH
TRBJ1-1	TRBV28	ASDFSEGLGNTEAF
TRBJ1-5	TRBV28	ASSVGGGNQPQH
TRBJ2-2	TRBV9	ASSLHTGELF
TRBJ2-4	TRBV30	AWSGPTLLAKNIQY
TRBJ2-7	TRBV6-5	ASSYDRDRVGEQY
TRBJ1-6	TRBV3-1	ASSQRRQSFYNSPLH
TRBJ2-2	TRBV20-1	SALRTRGAGELF
TRBJ2-5	TRBV20-1	SARDPDVVLIQETQY